A single sample is the source of the 14 T cell receptor beta chains below, sequenced in a study of T-cell memory formation after mild COVID-19. TCRdb called the 5' RACE reads again in MiXCR, with one record for every CDR3 protein. This table holds about 150,000 distinct CDR3 sequences, roughly 28% found once. The sequencing sample was made of PBMCs or a T cell subset sorted from them (not recorded which). The receptors here all came from an adult woman who had mild COVID-19 (a few samples of this study predate the infection). Cell type and time point are not known.

The chain combines TRBV6-5 with TRBJ2-7; D ambiguous. This CDR3 is 15 amino acids long. V was trimmed by 2 bases and J by 1 base, leaving 12 bases between them. Looked up from germline, CDR1 is MNHEY and CDR2 is SVGAGI. CDR3 in amino acids: CASSYSLPKSYEQYF. CDR3 nucleotide sequence: TGTGCCAGCAGTTACAGCCTTCCGAAATCCTACGAGCAGTACTTC.

This chain links TRBV5-1 with TRBJ2-1; a possible D gene is TRBD1 (6 bases). The V gene lost 2 bases and the J gene lost 3 bases, with 9 bases spanning the gap. Germline values: CDR1 SGHRS, CDR2 YFSETQ. This CDR3 region has 14 residues. The CDR3 region is CASSFSDSYNEQFF. The CDR3 DNA follows: TGCGCCAGCAGCTTTTCGGACAGCTACAATGAGCAGTTCTTC.

The chain joins TRBV3-1 to TRBJ2-3; 11 bases line up with TRBD2. The CDR3 extends over 14 amino acids. The V gene's germline CDR1 is LGHDT and CDR2 YNNKEL (reference sequence). V lost 7 bases to trimming and J lost 5 bases; unmatched junction nucleotides: 5. The CDR3 here is CASTLGLAVDTQYF. Here the CDR3 DNA reads TGTGCCAGCACCTTGGGACTAGCGGTAGATACGCAGTATTTT.

The sample holds a few counts of this clonotype. This chain joins TRBV7-6 and TRBJ2-5, with a weak D call TRBD2 (7 bases). The CDR3 is made up of 14 amino acids. Trimming pared 5 bases from V and 0 bases from J, leaving 10 bases between. In germline, CDR1 is SGHVS, CDR2 FNYEAQ. The CDR3 spells CASSRGGYQETQYF. In nucleotides, the CDR3 is TGTGCCAGCAGCAGGGGGGGGTACCAAGAGACCCAGTACTTC.

The sample holds a few counts of this clonotype. The chain has TRBV7-9 and TRBJ2-7; 9 nucleotides agree with TRBD1. The CDR3 is 16 amino acids. V dropped 4 bases and J dropped 2; count of bases not matched to a gene: 9. CDR1 and CDR2 from the germline V gene are SEHNR and FQNEAQ (reference sequence). The CDR3 DNA reads TGTGCCAGCAGCTCCAATTCCGGGACAGGGACCTACGAGCAGTACTTC. Translated, it gives CASSSNSGTGTYEQYF.

The chain combines TRBV7-2 with TRBJ2-3; the D is unclear. The CDR3 length is 14 residues. V gave up 5 bases and J gave up 4 bases, with 13 bases separating them. Germline V CDR1 and CDR2: SGHTA, FQGNSA. The chain's CDR3 is CASSPRGSADTQYF. The CDR3 DNA follows: TGTGCCAGCAGCCCCCGAGGTTCCGCAGATACGCAGTATTTT.

This clonotype appeared a few times. J is TRBJ2-6 and V is TRBV12-3 or TRBV12-4; D remains unclear. V lost 3 bases, J lost 5 bases, and 14 bases lay in between. The CDR3 contains 16 residues. CDR3 in amino acids: CASSFTVPPRANVLTF. The DNA for the CDR3 is TGTGCCAGCAGTTTTACAGTCCCCCCCCGGGCCAACGTCCTGACTTTC.

Only a few counts were recorded for this clonotype. J is TRBJ2-5 and V is TRBV20-1; no reliable D call. Trimming took off 1 base at V and 6 bases at J, with 12 bases between the two ends. The length of the CDR3 is 13 residues. Germline V gene sequence: CDR1 DFQATT, CDR2 SNEGSKA (reference sequence). For the CDR3, the DNA is TGCAGTGCTAGAGGGAAGTCGTTACAGACCCAGTACTTC. It translates to CSARGKSLQTQYF.

This clonotype came up a few times. The CDR3 DNA reads TGTGCCAGCAGTTTAGGGTGGGACAGCCGCTCCTACGAGCAGTACTTC. Residues: CASSLGWDSRSYEQYF. V usage is TRBV28 and J usage is TRBJ2-7; 7 bases align to TRBD1. Trimming cost V 2 bases and J 0 bases; bases outside gene matches: 7. This CDR3 comprises 16 residues. Germline V gene lookup returns CDR1 MDHEN and CDR2 SYDVKM. The full variable domain, with the rest looked up from reference TRBV28 and TRBJ2-7, is DVKVTQSSRYLVKRTGEKVFLECVQDMDHENMFWYRQDPGLGLRLIYFSYDVKMKEKGDIPEGYSVSREKKERFSLILESASTNQTSMYLCASSLGWDSRSYEQYFGPGTRLTVT.

This clonotype turned up a few times. The rearrangement links TRBV9 to TRBJ2-7; no reliable D call. Germline assignment: CDR1 SGDLS and CDR2 YYNGEE. This CDR3 is built from 17 residues. V lost 4 bases and J 0 bases, leaving 20 bases between the germline ends. The CDR3 reads CASSPLPLVGGSYEQYF. CDR3 nucleotide sequence: TGTGCCAGCAGCCCACTACCTCTGGTGGGCGGCTCCTACGAGCAGTACTTC.

This clonotype came up a few times. The genes are TRBV7-9 and TRBJ1-1; tentatively, D is TRBD1 (5 bases). Germline values: CDR1 SEHNR, CDR2 FQNEAQ (reference sequence). The CDR3 has 14 amino acids. Trimming pared 5 bases from V and 3 bases from J, leaving 13 bases between. The CDR3 sequence is CASSPHQGHTEAFF. In DNA, the CDR3 is TGTGCCAGCAGCCCACATCAGGGTCACACTGAAGCTTTCTTT.

This clonotype was counted between two and nine times. The rearrangement links TRBV24-1 to TRBJ2-7; D is perhaps TRBD2 (5 bases). V was trimmed by 8 bases and J by 3 bases, leaving 13 bases between them. This CDR3 contains 13 residues. Germline CDR1 is KGHDR and CDR2 is SFDVKD. The CDR3 nucleotides are TGTGCCACCACAAAAAGGGAGAACTACGAGCAGTACTTC. It encodes CATTKRENYEQYF.

This clonotype was counted a few times. V and J are TRBV6-2 or TRBV6-3 and TRBJ1-1; unclear D gene. Germline lookup yields CDR1 MNHEY and CDR2 SVGEGT. The CDR3 is 12 amino acids. Deletions cut 4 bases from V and 11 bases from J, with 14 bases between. The CDR3 loop is CASSSPFAWAFF. In DNA form, the CDR3 reads TGTGCCAGCAGTTCCCCGTTTGCTTGGGCTTTCTTT.

V usage is TRBV6-5 and J usage is TRBJ2-1, with TRBD2 identical over 7 bases. The CDR3 loop spans 14 amino acids. With 4 bases clipped from V and 5 bases from J, the junction kept 5 bases outside the gene matches. Germline CDR1 and CDR2: MNHEY and SVGAGI. The chain's CDR3 is CASSLLASHNEQFF. The CDR3 nucleotides read TGTGCCAGCAGTTTACTAGCGTCCCACAATGAGCAGTTCTTC.